The 18 T cell receptor beta chains listed next were all sequenced from one sample in a study of regulatory T cells in long-lasting Graves disease. iRepertoire HTBI primers and Arm-PCR of CDR3 regions built TCR beta libraries. TCRdb itself ran the multiplex PCR reads through MiXCR, one entry per CDR3 protein. The sample contains roughly 360,000 distinct CDR3 sequences, roughly 24% of which appear only once. This sample's time point: persistent/refractory GD, antithyroid drugs over 5 years with positive TRAb. The TCR library was made from RNA that had been extracted from PBMCs in TRIzol. This specimen consisted of peripheral blood mononuclear cells (PBMCs), obtained when the disease was refractory, from a patient treated with antithyroid drugs. These receptors all stem from a woman between 40 and 55 years old with Graves disease.

This clonotype was found a few times. The chain combines TRBV7-3 with TRBJ1-1, with D uncertain. Germline CDR1 SGHTA, CDR2 FQGTGA. The V end lost 3 bases, the J end lost 0 bases, and 8 bases lay between the germline ends. CDR3 size: 14 residues. Here the CDR3 reads CASSFRRLNTEAFF. DNA for the CDR3: TGTGCCAGCAGCTTCAGGCGATTGAACACTGAAGCTTTCTTT.

This clonotype was seen many times. The rearrangement links TRBV6-1 to TRBJ2-5; TRBD2 is a possible D gene (6 bases). The V and J ends lost 6 bases and 2 bases respectively, with 13 bases between them. The CDR3 spans 14 residues. Germline CDR1 MNHNS, CDR2 SASEGT. The CDR3 is CASRPGLLQETQYF. The CDR3 nucleotides are TGTGCCAGCAGGCCGGGACTCCTACAAGAGACCCAGTACTTC.

This clonotype was found a few times. This chain joins TRBV6-1 and TRBJ2-2; D call uncertain. V lost 6 bases and J 5 bases, leaving 13 bases between the germline ends. CDR1 MNHNS and CDR2 SASEGT come from the germline V gene. There are 14 residues in the CDR3. The CDR3 DNA reads TGTGCCAGCAGCCCCGGCTTGGGGACCGGGGAGCTGTTTTTT. Protein sequence: CASSPGLGTGELFF.

This chain links TRBV15 with TRBJ2-5, with D hard to call. Trimming took 2 bases from V and 2 from J, leaving 6 bases between them. Per the germline V gene, CDR1 is LNHNV and CDR2 is YYDKDF (reference sequence). This CDR3 is built from 13 residues. The CDR3 DNA reads as TGTGCCACCAGCAGAAAGAAACAAGAGACCCAGTACTTC. Its protein is CATSRKKQETQYF.

V and J are TRBV6-1 and TRBJ2-7; TRBD2 matches 13 bases. V dropped 6 bases and J dropped 2; count of bases not matched to a gene: 10. Germline CDR1 reads MNHNS; CDR2 reads SASEGT. CDR3 size: 17 residues. For the CDR3, the DNA is TGTGCCAGCAGCCCCGGACTAGCGGGAGTGCGCCCCTACGAGCAGTACTTC. The encoded protein is CASSPGLAGVRPYEQYF.

This clonotype was seen ten or more times. V usage is TRBV27 and J usage is TRBJ2-7; 9 bases fit TRBD2. This CDR3 is 12 amino acids long. Trimming removed 7 bases from V and 5 bases from J; junction bases left unmatched: 3. Germline CDR1 is MNHEY and CDR2 is SMNVEV (reference sequence). CDR3 bases: TGTGCCAGCAAAGGACTAGCGCACGAGCAGTACTTC. Protein product: CASKGLAHEQYF.

This clonotype appeared many times. This chain links TRBV6-1 with TRBJ2-5, with 8 bases aligning to TRBD1. Trimming took 6 bases from V and 2 from J; bases not matched to a gene: 5. Germline values: CDR1 MNHNS, CDR2 SASEGT. The CDR3 contains 14 residues. The CDR3 loop reads CASRTGAIQETQYF. In DNA form, the CDR3 reads TGTGCCAGCAGGACAGGGGCGATTCAAGAGACCCAGTACTTC.

The V and J genes are TRBV5-1 and TRBJ1-2, with 7 nucleotides matching TRBD1. The CDR3 consists of 14 residues. The trim removed 3 bases at V and 6 bases at J, leaving 8 bases unmatched. Per germline, CDR1 SGHRS and CDR2 YFSETQ. The DNA of the CDR3 is TGCGCCAGCAGCTACAAGACAGGGTCGGATGGCTACACCTTC. It translates to CASSYKTGSDGYTF.

This clonotype occurred many times. The CDR3 region has the DNA TGCAGCGTTGAGGGTGGGGGGGCGAGGGAGCAGTACTTC. Its protein product is CSVEGGGAREQYF. The gene calls are TRBV29-1 and TRBJ2-7; a weak D match, TRBD2 (7 bases). The CDR3 length is 13 residues. CDR1 and CDR2 from the germline V gene are SQVTM and ANQGSEA. The ends were cut back, 3 bases at V and 7 bases at J, with 16 bases in the middle.

This clonotype was counted at least ten times. This chain connects TRBV2 to TRBJ1-3, with D hard to call. This CDR3 comprises 15 residues. The germline gives CDR1 SNHLY, CDR2 FYNNEI. V was clipped by 6 bases and J by 1 base, with 13 bases between them. The CDR3 coding sequence is TGTGCCAGCAGCTTGGTTGGGGTTTCTGGAAACACCATATATTTT. It translates to CASSLVGVSGNTIYF.

This clonotype was observed many times. V is TRBV10-2 and J is TRBJ1-2; 8 positions match TRBD1. The CDR3 runs 16 residues. The trim removed 0 bases at V and 4 bases at J, leaving 7 bases unmatched. Germline V gene data show CDR1 as WSHSY and CDR2 as SAAADI. Here the CDR3 DNA reads TGCGCCAGCAGTGAGTCGACAGGGGTTACCATCTATGGCTACACCTTC. Its translation: CASSESTGVTIYGYTF.

This clonotype appeared many times. V usage is TRBV28 and J usage is TRBJ1-6; unclear D gene. The germline V gene encodes CDR1 MDHEN and CDR2 SYDVKM. The length of the CDR3 is 14 residues. With 10 bases removed from V and 10 bases from J, the gap between germline ends came to 20 bases. The CDR3 spells CATNPRWGSSPLHF. CDR3 sequence (DNA): TGTGCCACCAACCCTAGGTGGGGTAGCTCACCCCTCCACTTT.

This chain uses TRBV6-1 with TRBJ2-7; 8 bases fit TRBD2. Per germline, CDR1 MNHNS and CDR2 SASEGT. V shed 10 bases, J shed 1 base, and the junction held 12 bases outside the gene matches. The CDR3 spans 15 residues. CDR3 sequence reads: CATKESSGASYEQYF. CDR3 nucleotide sequence: TGTGCCACTAAGGAGAGTAGCGGGGCATCCTACGAGCAGTACTTC.

This clonotype was detected ten times or more. This sequence joins TRBV27 and TRBJ1-6, with TRBD1 identical over 9 bases. The CDR3 covers 15 residues. Germline CDR1 and CDR2: MNHEY and SMNVEV (reference sequence). With V trimmed by 6 bases and J by 7 bases, 7 bases remained unmatched. The DNA of the CDR3 is TGTGCCAGCAGCAGACCGGGACAGGGAAATTCACCCCTCCACTTT. Protein product: CASSRPGQGNSPLHF.

This clonotype was observed a handful of times. The chain uses TRBV18 and TRBJ2-5; weak D call: TRBD1 (5 bases). The CDR3 sequence is 16 residues long. Trimming removed 1 base at V and 1 base at J, with 13 bases between. Per germline, CDR1 KGHSH and CDR2 LQKENI. The CDR3 DNA reads as TGTGCCAGCTCACCACTCCCAGGGTTACCCCAAGAGACCCAGTACTTC. Translating gives CASSPLPGLPQETQYF.

In its sample, this clonotype was seen many times. The J gene is TRBJ1-4, the V gene TRBV6-2 or TRBV6-3, with 9 bases identical to TRBD1. CDR3 length: 16 residues. The ends lost 6 bases at V and 8 bases at J; junction bases unmatched: 13. Germline lookup yields CDR1 MNHEY and CDR2 SVGEGT. As DNA, the CDR3 is TGTGCCAGCAGAGACCAGACAGGGGGAGGTATCGAAAAACTGTTTTTT. Residues: CASRDQTGGGIEKLFF.

This clonotype came up many times. The chain has TRBV20-1 and TRBJ1-2; TRBD1 matches 7 bases. V dropped 3 bases and J dropped 6; count of bases not matched to a gene: 4. This CDR3 is built from 12 residues. Per germline, CDR1 DFQATT and CDR2 SNEGSKA (reference sequence). The CDR3 reads CSASEGANGYTF. CDR3 DNA sequence: TGCAGTGCTAGTGAGGGGGCGAATGGCTACACCTTC.

This clonotype has a count of ten or more. This sequence joins TRBV12-5 and TRBJ1-4, with 9 bases fitting TRBD1. The CDR3 covers 17 residues. V shed 1 base and J 7 bases; nucleotides not matched to a gene: 10. Germline CDR1 is LGHNT and CDR2 is FRNRAP. CDR3 in DNA: TGTGCTAGTGGTTTGGATGTAAGGGGGACAGGGCGTGAAAAACTGTTTTTT. Residues: CASGLDVRGTGREKLFF.